This T cell receptor (beta chain) is from a study of T cells of healthy individuals. The CDR3 runs 16 residues. Germline values: CDR1 LGHNA, CDR2 YNFKEQ. Trimming cost V 1 base and J 0 bases; bases outside gene matches: 3. In TCRdb, the 5' RACE reads were re-called with MiXCR into one record per CDR3 protein. The sample yields some 100,000 distinct CDR3 sequences, roughly 15% seen once. The source of this sequence is a human donor in good health. The chain couples TRBV4-2 to TRBJ2-1; TRBD1 agrees at 7 bases. The CDR3: CASSQVQGVSYNEQFF. The CDR3 DNA follows: TGTGCCAGCAGCCAAGTGCAGGGGGTCTCCTACAATGAGCAGTTCTTC.